A single sample is the source of the 2 T cell receptor beta chains below, sequenced in a study of cytomegalovirus exposure and HLA in healthy donors (dated by TCRdb to the late 2010s). Library method: the immunoSEQ multiplex PCR assay. The multiplex PCR relied on a mix of 60 forward primers for TCR Vbeta segments and 13 reverse primers for TCR Jbeta segments. In TCRdb, the immuneACCESS table is reduced to in-frame sequences with V and J assigned. These tables do not hold every clone; where another copy was compared, an unresolved V gene accounts for under half, and the others remain unexplained. The sample data list around 150,000 clones, and 75% to 85% of these were observed just once. The biggest ten clones account for roughly 8% of the sample. Input material: PBMCs. These receptors originate from a woman aged 45-59 years in good health and CMV-seropositive.

This clone has more than one count but fewer than ten. The V call is TRBV19, the J call TRBJ1-2; 8 nucleotides match TRBD1. The CDR3 covers 12 residues. V lost 5 bases to trimming and J lost 4 bases; unmatched junction nucleotides: 0. Germline CDR1 is LNHDA and CDR2 is SQIVND (reference sequence). CDR3 nucleotides: TGTGCCAGTAGTGACAGGGGCTATGGCTACACCTTC. Amino acids: CASSDRGYGYTF. The full variable domain, in which reference TRBV19 and TRBJ1-2 provide the parts outside the CDR3, is DGGITQSPKYLFRKEGQNVTLSCEQNLNHDAMYWYRQDPGQGLRLIYYSQIVNDFQKGDIAEGYSVSREKKESFPLTVTSAQKNPTAFYLCASSDRGYGYTFGSGTRLTVV.

This chain uses TRBV6-6 with TRBJ2-5, with 7 nucleotides matching TRBD1. The CDR3 sequence is 12 residues long. Germline values: CDR1 MNHNY, CDR2 SVGAGI (reference sequence). V trimming: 8 bases; J trimming: 4 bases; junction bases outside the gene matches: 4. Written as DNA, the CDR3 is TGTGCCAGCGGAAACAGGGGAGAGACCCAGTACTTC. Its protein is CASGNRGETQYF.